Listed below are T cell receptor beta chains from one sample, sequenced in a study of cytomegalovirus exposure and HLA in healthy donors. Method: immunoSEQ multiplex PCR; TCRdb's copy keeps in-frame clones and lacks some. The sample lists approximately 300,000 clones; about 80% were seen once. The sample comprised PBMCs. The receptors stem from a girl aged 2-9 years in good health and CMV-seronegative. The CDR3 runs from the conserved cysteine through the conserved F or W. Fields, in order: clone size, V gene, D gene, J gene, CDR3 DNA, CDR3 protein. A D gene is named only where the DNA matches it firmly. Only part of the rows carry a size: once, few, many, or a class if the clone is expanded.

clone_size: -; v_call: TRBV7-6; d_call: TRBD2; j_call: TRBJ2-3; cdr3_nt: TGTGCCAGCAGCTTAGTCAGCGGGGGCGATACAGATACGCAGTATTTT; cdr3_aa: CASSLVSGGDTDTQYF
clone_size: -; v_call: TRBV29-1; d_call: TRBD2; j_call: TRBJ2-7; cdr3_nt: TGCAGCGTTGTCTATAGCGGGGGTTACGAGCAGTACTTC; cdr3_aa: CSVVYSGGYEQYF
clone_size: -; v_call: TRBV15; d_call: TRBD1; j_call: TRBJ1-1; cdr3_nt: TGTGCCACCAGCGGGCCGTCTACAGGGGCGGCATCTGAAGCTTTCTTT; cdr3_aa: CATSGPSTGAASEAFF
clone_size: -; v_call: TRBV5-1; d_call: TRBD1; j_call: TRBJ1-1; cdr3_nt: TGCGCCAGCAGCTTTTTCCCACTACTGGACAGGCAGCTGTCTGAAGCTTTCTTT; cdr3_aa: CASSFFPLLDRQLSEAFF
clone_size: -; v_call: TRBV29-1; d_call: -; j_call: TRBJ1-5; cdr3_nt: TGCAGCGTTGGGGAGGGGTTTCGTCAGCCCCAGCATTTT; cdr3_aa: CSVGEGFRQPQHF
clone_size: few; v_call: TRBV13; d_call: TRBD1; j_call: TRBJ2-1; cdr3_nt: TGTGCCAGCAGCCCCCAGGGGGCTCCGTACAATGAGCAGTTCTTC; cdr3_aa: CASSPQGAPYNEQFF
clone_size: -; v_call: TRBV7-2; d_call: -; j_call: TRBJ2-7; cdr3_nt: TGTGCCAGCAGCTTTGACAGGACCTACGAGCAGTACTTC; cdr3_aa: CASSFDRTYEQYF
clone_size: -; v_call: TRBV14; d_call: -; j_call: TRBJ2-7; cdr3_nt: TGTGCCAGCAGCCAAGTCGGACTCAACTACGAGCAGTACTTC; cdr3_aa: CASSQVGLNYEQYF
clone_size: -; v_call: TRBV4-1; d_call: -; j_call: TRBJ2-1; cdr3_nt: TGCGCCAGCAGCCGACTGGCGGAGGACCACAATGAGCAGTTCTTC; cdr3_aa: CASSRLAEDHNEQFF
clone_size: -; v_call: TRBV27; d_call: -; j_call: TRBJ2-1; cdr3_nt: TGTGCCAGCAGTTACAGCTCCTACAATGAGCAGTTCTTC; cdr3_aa: CASSYSSYNEQFF
clone_size: -; v_call: TRBV5-6; d_call: -; j_call: TRBJ1-1; cdr3_nt: TGTGCCAGCAGCCTGGTTCCAACCCCGGGTCGGGAAGCTTTCTTT; cdr3_aa: CASSLVPTPGREAFF
clone_size: -; v_call: TRBV7-8; d_call: -; j_call: TRBJ2-7; cdr3_nt: TGTGCCAGCAGCGGCAGGGGTTACGAGCAGTACTTC; cdr3_aa: CASSGRGYEQYF
clone_size: -; v_call: TRBV6-5; d_call: -; j_call: TRBJ2-7; cdr3_nt: TGTGCCAGCAGTTACACGTCACTAGCTTCGTACGAGCAGTACTTC; cdr3_aa: CASSYTSLASYEQYF
clone_size: -; v_call: TRBV11-1; d_call: -; j_call: TRBJ2-7; cdr3_nt: TGTGCCAGCAGCTTTTCGGGAGTGGGGGAGCAGTACTTC; cdr3_aa: CASSFSGVGEQYF
clone_size: few; v_call: TRBV18; d_call: TRBD1; j_call: TRBJ2-7; cdr3_nt: TGTGCCAGCTCACCGAATCCTGGACAGGCCTACGAGCAGTACTTC; cdr3_aa: CASSPNPGQAYEQYF
clone_size: once; v_call: TRBV28; d_call: TRBD2; j_call: TRBJ2-3; cdr3_nt: TGTGCCAGCCGACGGGGGGGCCTCCCAGATACGCAGTATTTT; cdr3_aa: CASRRGGLPDTQYF